A selection of T cell receptor beta chains follows, all from one sample in a study of T cell repertoires in cytomegalovirus infection. TCRdb itself ran the reads through MiXCR, one entry per CDR3 protein. The sample contains 97,000 or so distinct CDR3 sequences, approximately 15% of which appear only once. The sample comprised PBMCs. These receptors all come from a human donor in good health (CMV status not recorded). Some clones in this sample may be carry-over from other donors' samples. CDR3s include the opening cysteine and the closing phenylalanine or tryptophan. D genes are given only for firm matches. Some rows mark clone size as missing; the rest say once, few, many or name a class of expanded clone.

d_gene,len,j_gene,v_gene,abundance,CDR3aa,CDR3nt
-,14,TRBJ1-2,TRBV2,many,CASSEWLGNYGYTF,TGTGCCAGCAGTGAATGGCTCGGGAACTATGGCTACACCTTC
-,14,TRBJ2-3,TRBV6-5,once,CASSYSPVTDTHYF,TGTGCCAGCAGTTACTCCCCAGTTACAGATACGCATTATTTT
TRBD2,18,TRBJ2-3,TRBV7-9,many,CASSPGLAGGIRTDTQYF,TGTGCCAGCAGCCCCGGACTAGCGGGGGGGATTCGGACAGATACGCAGTATTTT
TRBD2,14,TRBJ2-3,TRBV7-2,many,CASSVGGGTDTQYF,TGTGCCAGCAGCGTCGGGGGGGGCACAGATACGCAGTATTTT
TRBD1,14,TRBJ2-7,TRBV7-3,few,CASSLGQGIGEQYF,TGTGCCAGCAGCTTGGGACAGGGGATTGGGGAGCAGTACTTC
-,12,TRBJ2-3,TRBV11-2,many,CASSPDRYKQYF,TGTGCCAGCAGCCCAGACCGTTATAAGCAGTATTTT
-,15,TRBJ1-5,TRBV7-2,-,CASSSSDRVNQPQHF,TGTGCCAGCAGCTCTTCGGACCGCGTCAATCAGCCCCAGCATTTT
-,17,TRBJ2-6,TRBV20-1,many,CSARGFGDLSGANVLTF,TGCAGTGCTAGAGGGTTTGGGGATCTCTCTGGGGCCAACGTCCTGACTTTC
-,12,TRBJ1-1,TRBV29-1,-,CSVEWLGTEAFF,TGCAGCGTTGAATGGTTGGGCACTGAAGCTTTCTTT
-,13,TRBJ2-1,TRBV7-8,many,CASSSERYNEQFF,TGTGCCAGCAGCTCAGAACGCTACAATGAGCAGTTCTTC
TRBD2,12,TRBJ2-1,TRBV2,-,CARARDYNERFF,TGTGCCAGGGCCCGGGACTACAATGAGCGGTTCTTC
TRBD1,14,TRBJ1-2,TRBV5-1,once,CASSGQGARNGYTF,TGCGCCAGCAGCGGACAGGGGGCGCGCAATGGCTACACCTTC
-,15,TRBJ1-2,TRBV7-2,many,CASSSTSAGDGGYTF,TGTGCCAGCAGCTCCACATCGGCAGGGGATGGTGGCTACACCTTC
TRBD1,16,TRBJ1-4,TRBV4-1,-,CASSHAGQAINEKLFF,TGCGCCAGCAGCCACGCGGGACAGGCTATTAATGAAAAACTGTTTTTT
-,13,TRBJ1-1,TRBV19,-,CASKPLMNTEAFF,TGTGCCAGTAAGCCCCTCATGAACACTGAAGCTTTCTTT
-,16,TRBJ1-2,TRBV4-1,many,CASSQPTQPGAYGYTF,TGCGCCAGCAGCCAACCAACCCAGCCCGGGGCCTATGGCTACACCTTC
-,19,TRBJ1-2,TRBV7-2,many,CASSLFRKSGTAPPVGYTF,TGTGCCAGCAGCTTATTTAGGAAAAGCGGGACGGCACCTCCCGTAGGCTACACCTTC
TRBD2,14,TRBJ2-1,TRBV5-1,many,CASSSSGGNNEQFF,TGCGCCAGCAGCTCAAGCGGGGGGAATAATGAGCAGTTCTTC
-,17,TRBJ2-3,TRBV7-2,many,CASSLLVRTAITDTQYF,TGTGCCAGCAGCTTACTAGTTAGGACAGCGATCACAGATACGCAGTATTTT
TRBD1,14,TRBJ2-7,TRBV28,-,CASSIDRGLYEQYF,TGTGCCAGCAGCATAGACAGGGGGCTCTACGAGCAGTACTTC
-,13,TRBJ1-1,TRBV7-6,many,CASSLAGATEAFF,TGTGCCAGCAGCTTAGCAGGGGCCACTGAAGCTTTCTTT
-,14,TRBJ2-3,TRBV7-2,many,CASSSALPGDTQYF,TGTGCCAGCAGCTCCGCCCTCCCGGGAGATACGCAGTATTTT
-,14,TRBJ2-2,TRBV20-1,few,CSAVLRGRTGELFF,TGCAGTGCCGTTCTACGAGGACGGACCGGGGAGCTGTTTTTT
-,12,TRBJ1-1,TRBV5-1,many,CASSLEGIEAFF,TGCGCCAGCAGCTTGGAAGGGATCGAAGCTTTCTTT
-,14,TRBJ2-1,TRBV29-1,-,CSVVLQGLYNEQFF,TGCAGCGTTGTACTCCAGGGACTTTACAATGAGCAGTTCTTC
-,14,TRBJ2-1,TRBV7-9,many,CASSRADSYNEQFF,TGTGCCAGCAGCCGCGCGGACAGCTACAATGAGCAGTTCTTC
-,11,TRBJ2-7,TRBV6-6,-,CASSQGSEQYF,TGTGCCAGCTCTCAGGGGTCCGAGCAGTACTTC
TRBD1,12,TRBJ2-1,TRBV7-2,many,CASQGQGNEQFF,TGTGCCAGCCAGGGACAGGGGAATGAGCAGTTCTTC
TRBD2,17,TRBJ2-1,TRBV7-2,medium-sized,CASSLRQGASGDNEQFF,TGTGCCAGCAGCTTACGGCAGGGAGCTAGCGGGGATAATGAGCAGTTCTTC
TRBD1,16,TRBJ2-7,TRBV29-1,many,CSVESTRTGGGYEQYF,TGCAGCGTTGAGTCGACCAGGACAGGGGGCGGCTACGAGCAGTACTTC
-,12,TRBJ1-1,TRBV20-1,few,CSARDRVVEAFF,TGCAGTGCTAGAGATCGGGTCGTCGAAGCTTTCTTT
TRBD2,13,TRBJ2-1,TRBV18,few,CASSQGLGNEQFF,TGTGCCAGCTCACAAGGACTAGGGAATGAGCAGTTCTTC
-,13,TRBJ1-5,TRBV6-6,many,CASNPDSNQPQHF,TGTGCCAGCAACCCCGATAGCAATCAGCCCCAGCATTTT